The 23 T cell receptor beta chains reported below all come from one sample, sequenced in a study of Ad26.COV2.S vaccination and SARS-CoV-2 variants. Sequenced by immunoSEQ multiplex PCR; TCRdb stores in-frame clones only, minus some. The sample contains approximately 400,000 clones, roughly four fifths of which appear only once. Specified treatment: around 19 received Ad26.COV2.S at low or high dose, single or two shots; about five received placebo; per-sample allocation not given. The study sampled participants on day 63 after the first vaccine or placebo injection. This material consisted of peripheral blood, taken in a trial of Ad26.COV2.S vaccine versus placebo. These receptors came from a person aged 18-65 years who received the Ad26.COV2.S COVID-19 vaccine or a placebo.

This sequence joins TRBV6-5 and TRBJ1-1, with D perhaps matching TRBD1 (5 bases). CDR3 length: 13 amino acids. Deletions cut 2 bases from V and 5 bases from J, with 9 bases between. Germline V gene sequence: CDR1 MNHEY, CDR2 SVGAGI. CDR3 coding DNA: TGTGCCAGCAGTTACCGGGGGATTACTGAAGCTTTCTTT. It specifies CASSYRGITEAFF.

The V and J genes are TRBV5-6 and TRBJ1-2; 8 nucleotides align to TRBD1. Germline V gene sequence: CDR1 SGHDT, CDR2 YYEEEE. This CDR3 is built from 13 residues. With V trimmed by 2 bases and J by 8 bases, 5 bases remained unmatched. As DNA, the CDR3 is TGTGCCAGCAGCTTCGACAGGGGAAGGGGCTACACCTTC. Its protein is CASSFDRGRGYTF.

J is TRBJ1-2 and V is TRBV11-2, with D hard to call. The V gene lost 5 bases and the J gene lost 4 bases, with 14 bases spanning the gap. The CDR3 length is 14 residues. Germline CDR1 reads SGHAT; CDR2 reads FQNNGV. CDR3 region: CASSASPSFYGYTF. As DNA, the CDR3 is TGTGCCAGCAGCGCCTCCCCAAGTTTCTATGGCTACACCTTC.

The chain joins TRBV5-8 to TRBJ2-5; D remains ambiguous. CDR3 size: 13 residues. CDR1 is SGHTS and CDR2 is YDEGEE in the germline V gene. V lost 6 bases and J 3 bases, leaving 12 bases between the germline ends. The CDR3 loop is CASIQTGKETQYF. The DNA for the CDR3 is TGTGCCAGCATCCAGACTGGGAAAGAGACCCAGTACTTC.

This chain uses TRBV10-2 with TRBJ2-1; D is unresolved. Germline CDR1 WSHSY, CDR2 SAAADI. CDR3 length: 12 amino acids. Deletions cut 6 bases from V and 0 bases from J, with 3 bases between. The CDR3 reads CASRVSYNEQFF. The CDR3 coding sequence is TGCGCCAGCAGGGTCTCCTACAATGAGCAGTTCTTC.

The chain employs TRBV6-5 and TRBJ2-1, with D unclear. The V gene's germline CDR1 is MNHEY and CDR2 SVGAGI. The CDR3 is 15 residues long. V was pared by 6 bases and J by 3 bases, with 15 bases between. CDR3 DNA: TGTGCCAGCAGGACTGTACCCGAATTCTACAATGAGCAGTTCTTC. Amino acid sequence: CASRTVPEFYNEQFF.

CDR3 loop: CASSQGTYAGELFF. The CDR3 nucleotides are TGTGCCAGCAGCCAGGGGACGTACGCCGGGGAGCTGTTTTTT. V and J are TRBV3-1 (or the pseudogene TRBV3-2) and TRBJ2-2, with D possibly being TRBD1 or TRBD2 (5 bases each). The CDR3 runs 14 residues. Germline V lookup: CDR1 LGHDT, CDR2 YNNKEL (reference sequence). The V and J ends lost 3 bases and 6 bases respectively, with 11 bases between them.

J is TRBJ2-7 and V is TRBV5-1; the D gene is possibly TRBD2 (6 bases). V was trimmed by 3 bases and J by 6 bases, leaving 19 bases between them. The CDR3 runs to 15 residues. Germline lookup yields CDR1 SGHRS and CDR2 YFSETQ. The chain's CDR3 is CASSYQGGVGSEQYF. DNA of the CDR3: TGCGCCAGCAGCTACCAAGGAGGGGTCGGGAGCGAGCAGTACTTC. Filled out from reference TRBV5-1 and TRBJ2-7, the complete variable domain reads KAGVTQTPRYLIKTRGQQVTLSCSPISGHRSVSWYQQTPGQGLQFLFEYFSETQRNKGNFPGRFSGRQFSNSRSEMNVSTLELGDSALYLCASSYQGGVGSEQYFGPGTRLTVT.

This clone occurred a few times. The V and J genes are TRBV10-1 and TRBJ2-2, with unresolved D. This CDR3 is built from 13 residues. Germline V gene lookup returns CDR1 WNHNN and CDR2 SYGVQD (reference sequence). V lost 5 bases and J 5 bases, leaving 9 bases between the germline ends. CDR3: CASSPEITGELFF. The CDR3 DNA is TGCGCCAGCAGTCCGGAGATTACCGGGGAGCTGTTTTTT.

The chain employs TRBV5-1 and TRBJ1-1; D not resolved. Germline values: CDR1 SGHRS, CDR2 YFSETQ. The CDR3 extends over 14 amino acids. The V gene lost 0 bases and the J gene lost 0 bases, with 6 bases spanning the gap. The CDR3 sequence: CASSLGDMNTEAFF. The CDR3 DNA is TGCGCCAGCAGCTTGGGAGACATGAACACTGAAGCTTTCTTT.

V is TRBV7-2 and J is TRBJ2-2; 9 bases align to TRBD2. V shed 5 bases, J shed 4 bases, and the junction held 8 bases outside the gene matches. The CDR3 loop spans 16 amino acids. The germline CDR1 and CDR2 sequences are SGHTA and FQGNSA. The CDR3 sequence is CASSATSGPGTGELFF. CDR3 nucleotides: TGTGCCAGCAGCGCGACTAGCGGACCTGGCACCGGGGAGCTGTTTTTT.

The chain couples TRBV10-1 to TRBJ1-4; no reliable D call. Between the trimmed V and J ends, which lost 2 bases and 0 bases, there was a span of 4 bases. Germline CDR1 and CDR2: WNHNN and SYGVQD (reference sequence). There are 14 residues in the CDR3. CDR3: CASSEGSTNEKLFF. The CDR3 DNA reads TGCGCCAGCAGTGAGGGATCAACTAATGAAAAACTGTTTTTT.

This chain uses TRBV12-5 with TRBJ1-2; no definite D call. V shed 1 base and J shed 2 bases, with 11 bases lying between them. The CDR3 is made up of 15 amino acids. CDR1 is LGHNT and CDR2 is FRNRAP in the germline V gene. The CDR3 DNA follows: TGTGCTAGTGGTTTGGGGGGAAGGCTAAACTATGGCTACACCTTC. This codes for CASGLGGRLNYGYTF.

The chain couples TRBV12-5 to TRBJ2-5; TRBD2 agrees at 9 bases. V was pared by 6 bases and J by 5 bases, with 13 bases of the junction left unmatched. This CDR3 is 16 amino acids long. Germline V gives CDR1 LGHNT, CDR2 FRNRAP. The CDR3 region has the DNA TGTGCTAGTGGCGTGGGGACTAGCCCCCGGTACGAGACCCAGTACTTC. The encoded protein is CASGVGTSPRYETQYF.

The CDR3 here is CASSLGDRRRGYTF. DNA for the CDR3: TGCGCCAGCAGCTTGGGGGACAGGAGGAGAGGCTACACCTTC. This rearrangement joins TRBV5-1 to TRBJ1-2, with 8 bases fitting TRBD1. Germline CDR1 reads SGHRS; CDR2 reads YFSETQ. This CDR3 spans 14 amino acids. The V gene end was trimmed by 0 bases and the J gene end by 8 bases; junction bases not matched to a gene: 6.

This clone has a single count. The chain links TRBV6-5 to TRBJ1-2; D gene ambiguous. This CDR3 spans 13 amino acids. Trimming took 0 bases from V and 5 from J, leaving 7 bases between them. CDR1 is MNHEY, CDR2 SVGAGI, per germline. The CDR3 region is CASSYSIAYGYTF. The CDR3 region has the DNA TGTGCCAGCAGTTACTCGATAGCTTATGGCTACACCTTC.

This clone was observed a handful of times. The gene calls are TRBV2 and TRBJ1-1, with D uncertain. Germline loops: CDR1 SNHLY, CDR2 FYNNEI. V was shortened by 4 bases and J by 0 bases, with 9 bases between the two germline ends. The CDR3 covers 14 residues. CDR3 coding DNA: TGTGCCAGCAGTGGGGTCAGTTTGAACACTGAAGCTTTCTTT. This codes for CASSGVSLNTEAFF.

A few counts support this clone. V usage is TRBV2 and J usage is TRBJ1-2, with D possibly being TRBD1 (6 bases). The germline V gene encodes CDR1 SNHLY and CDR2 FYNNEI. The CDR3 consists of 11 residues. Trimming cost V 9 bases and J 4 bases, with 9 bases left between them. The CDR3 bases are TGTGCCAGGCAAGGGGGCTATGGCTACACCTTC. Its translation: CARQGGYGYTF.

This clone showed up just a few times. The CDR3 nucleotides read TGCGCCAGCAGCCCCGGGACAGGGGTCTCCTACGAGCAGTACTTC. Translating it yields CASSPGTGVSYEQYF. The chain joins TRBV5-1 to TRBJ2-7; 10 nucleotides align to TRBD1. The length of the CDR3 is 15 residues. CDR1 is SGHRS and CDR2 is YFSETQ in the germline V gene. The trim removed 4 bases at V and 0 bases at J, leaving 4 bases unmatched.

V gene TRBV6-5 combines with J gene TRBJ2-3; unclear D gene. The germline CDR1 and CDR2 sequences are MNHEY and SVGAGI. With 9 bases removed from V and 6 bases from J, the gap between germline ends came to 7 bases. The length of the CDR3 is 10 residues. The CDR3 DNA reads TGTGCCAGTCGATTGGATACGCAGTATTTT. This gives the protein CASRLDTQYF.

The chain carries TRBV11-2 and TRBJ2-7, with 9 bases aligning to TRBD1. The CDR3 totals 15 residues. V dropped 7 bases and J dropped 6; count of bases not matched to a gene: 13. Germline values: CDR1 SGHAT, CDR2 FQNNGV. CDR3 DNA sequence: TGTGCCAGCATCACCGGGGGACAGGGTGTCTCCGAGCAGTACTTC. Residues: CASITGGQGVSEQYF.

Only a few counts were recorded for this clone. As DNA, the CDR3 is TGTGCCAGCAGCTTTGGTCACGGGGGCTCAGGCGAGCAGTACTTC. Protein product: CASSFGHGGSGEQYF. The chain is built from TRBV7-9 and TRBJ2-7; D may be TRBD1 or TRBD2 (6 bases each). Trimming took 3 bases from V and 6 from J, leaving 18 bases between them. The CDR3 contains 15 residues. Germline lookup yields CDR1 SEHNR and CDR2 FQNEAQ (reference sequence).

The rearrangement links TRBV9 to TRBJ2-7; D is tentatively TRBD1 or TRBD2 (5 bases each). CDR1 and CDR2 from the germline V gene are SGDLS and YYNGEE. The germline V and J ends were trimmed by 0 bases and 1 base, with 11 bases remaining between them. The length of the CDR3 is 15 residues. CDR3 in amino acids: CASSVAGRGSYEQYF. CDR3 DNA: TGTGCCAGCAGCGTAGCGGGACGAGGGTCCTACGAGCAGTACTTC.